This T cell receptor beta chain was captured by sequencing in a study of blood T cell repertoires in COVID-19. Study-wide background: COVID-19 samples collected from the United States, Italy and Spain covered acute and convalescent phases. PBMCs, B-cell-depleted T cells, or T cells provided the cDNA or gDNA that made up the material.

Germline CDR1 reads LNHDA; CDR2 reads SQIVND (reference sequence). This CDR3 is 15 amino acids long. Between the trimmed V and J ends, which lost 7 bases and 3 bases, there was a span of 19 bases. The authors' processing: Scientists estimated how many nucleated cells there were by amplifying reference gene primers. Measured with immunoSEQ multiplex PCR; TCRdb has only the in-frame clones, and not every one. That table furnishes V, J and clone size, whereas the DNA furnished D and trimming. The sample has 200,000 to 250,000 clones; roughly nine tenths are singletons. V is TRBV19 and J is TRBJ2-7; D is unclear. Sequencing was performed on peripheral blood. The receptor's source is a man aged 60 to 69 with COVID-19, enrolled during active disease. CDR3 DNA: TGTGCCAGTATCGCGAGCGATCTCCAAAACTACGAGCAGTACTTC. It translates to CASIASDLQNYEQYF.